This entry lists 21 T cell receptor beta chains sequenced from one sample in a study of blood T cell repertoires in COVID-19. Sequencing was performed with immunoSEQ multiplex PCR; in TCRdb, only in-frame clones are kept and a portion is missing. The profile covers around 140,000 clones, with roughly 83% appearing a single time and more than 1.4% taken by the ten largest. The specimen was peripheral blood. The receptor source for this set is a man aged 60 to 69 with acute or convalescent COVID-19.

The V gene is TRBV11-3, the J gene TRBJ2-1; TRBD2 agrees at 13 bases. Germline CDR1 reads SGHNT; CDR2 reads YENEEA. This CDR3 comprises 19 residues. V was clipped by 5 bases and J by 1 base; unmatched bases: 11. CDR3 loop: CASSPGWTSGSYSYNEQFF. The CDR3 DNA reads TGTGCCAGCAGCCCAGGGTGGACTAGCGGGAGTTATTCCTACAATGAGCAGTTCTTC.

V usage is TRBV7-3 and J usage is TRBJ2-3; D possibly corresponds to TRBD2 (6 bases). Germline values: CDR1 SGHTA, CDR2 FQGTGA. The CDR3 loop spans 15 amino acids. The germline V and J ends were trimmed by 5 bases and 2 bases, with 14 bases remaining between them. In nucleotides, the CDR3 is TGTGCCAGCAGCCTTAACGGGAGCCCCACAGATACGCAGTATTTT. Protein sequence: CASSLNGSPTDTQYF.

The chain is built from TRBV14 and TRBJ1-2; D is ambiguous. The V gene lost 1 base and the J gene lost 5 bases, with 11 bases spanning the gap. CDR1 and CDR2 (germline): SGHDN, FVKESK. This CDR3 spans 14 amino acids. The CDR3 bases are TGTGCCAGCAGCCAAGGTGTCGGTTTTTATGGCTACACCTTC. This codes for CASSQGVGFYGYTF.

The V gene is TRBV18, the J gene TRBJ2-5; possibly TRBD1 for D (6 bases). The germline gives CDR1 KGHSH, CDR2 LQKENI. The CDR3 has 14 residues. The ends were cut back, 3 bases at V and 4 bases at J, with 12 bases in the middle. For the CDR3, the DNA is TGTGCCAGCTCACCGTCAGGGGAGCTAGAGACCCAGTACTTC. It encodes CASSPSGELETQYF.

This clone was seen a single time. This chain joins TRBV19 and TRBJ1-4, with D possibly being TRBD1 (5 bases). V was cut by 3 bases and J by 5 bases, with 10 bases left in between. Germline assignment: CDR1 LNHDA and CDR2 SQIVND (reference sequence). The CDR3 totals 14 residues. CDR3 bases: TGTGCCAGTAGTATGGTGGGGGGAAATGAAAAACTGTTTTTT. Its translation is CASSMVGGNEKLFF.

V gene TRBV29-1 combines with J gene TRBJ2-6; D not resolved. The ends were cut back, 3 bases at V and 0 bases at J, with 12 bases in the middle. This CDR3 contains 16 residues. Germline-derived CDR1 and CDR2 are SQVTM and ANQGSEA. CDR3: CSVEERPSSGANVLTF. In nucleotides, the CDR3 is TGCAGCGTTGAGGAGCGTCCTAGCTCTGGGGCCAACGTCCTGACTTTC.

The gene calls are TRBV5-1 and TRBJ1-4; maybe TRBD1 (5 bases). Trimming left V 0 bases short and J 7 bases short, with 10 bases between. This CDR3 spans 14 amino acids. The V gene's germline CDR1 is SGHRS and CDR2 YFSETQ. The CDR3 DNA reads TGCGCCAGCAGCTTGGAATCAGGGCTTGAAAAACTGTTTTTT. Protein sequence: CASSLESGLEKLFF.

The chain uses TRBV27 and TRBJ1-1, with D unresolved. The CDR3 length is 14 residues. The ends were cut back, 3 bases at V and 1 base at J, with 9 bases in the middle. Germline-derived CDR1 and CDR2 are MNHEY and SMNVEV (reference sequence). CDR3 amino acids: CASSFSSGNTEAFF. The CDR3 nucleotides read TGTGCCAGCAGTTTCTCGTCGGGGAACACTGAAGCTTTCTTT.

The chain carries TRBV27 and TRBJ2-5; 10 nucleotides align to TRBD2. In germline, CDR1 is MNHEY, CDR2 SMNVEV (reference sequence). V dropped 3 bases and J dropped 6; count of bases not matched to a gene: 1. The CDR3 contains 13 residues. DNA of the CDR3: TGTGCCAGCAGTTTGGGACTAGCGAAGACCCAGTACTTC. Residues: CASSLGLAKTQYF.

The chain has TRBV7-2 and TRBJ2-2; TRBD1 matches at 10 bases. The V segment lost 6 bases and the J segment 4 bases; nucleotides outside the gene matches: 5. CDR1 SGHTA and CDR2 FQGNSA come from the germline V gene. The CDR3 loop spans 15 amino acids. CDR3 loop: CASRTGTGATGELFF. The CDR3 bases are TGTGCCAGCAGGACCGGGACAGGGGCCACCGGGGAGCTGTTTTTT.

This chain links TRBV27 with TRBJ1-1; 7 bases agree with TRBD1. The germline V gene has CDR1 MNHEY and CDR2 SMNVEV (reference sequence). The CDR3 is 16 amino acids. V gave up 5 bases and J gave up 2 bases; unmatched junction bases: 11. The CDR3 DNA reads TGTGCCAGCAGTCTTAAGGACAGGTCCTTCAACACTGAAGCTTTCTTT. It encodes CASSLKDRSFNTEAFF.

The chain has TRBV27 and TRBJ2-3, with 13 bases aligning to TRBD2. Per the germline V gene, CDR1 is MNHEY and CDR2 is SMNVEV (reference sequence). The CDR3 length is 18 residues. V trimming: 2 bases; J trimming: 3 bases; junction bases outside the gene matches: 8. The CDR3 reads CASSLRTSGRKVTDTQYF. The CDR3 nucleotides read TGTGCCAGCAGTTTAAGGACTAGCGGGAGAAAGGTGACAGATACGCAGTATTTT.

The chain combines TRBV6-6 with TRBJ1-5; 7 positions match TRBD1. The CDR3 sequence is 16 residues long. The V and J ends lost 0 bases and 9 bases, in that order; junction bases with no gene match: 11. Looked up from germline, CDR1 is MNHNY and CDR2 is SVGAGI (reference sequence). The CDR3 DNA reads TGTGCCAGCAGTTACTCCGGGACAGAGGATCTTGGGCCCCAGCATTTT. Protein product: CASSYSGTEDLGPQHF.

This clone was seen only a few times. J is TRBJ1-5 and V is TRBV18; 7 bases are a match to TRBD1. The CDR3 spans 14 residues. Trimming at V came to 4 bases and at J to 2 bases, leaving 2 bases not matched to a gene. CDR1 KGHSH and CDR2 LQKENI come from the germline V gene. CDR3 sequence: CASSQGQGNQPQHF. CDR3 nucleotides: TGTGCCAGCTCACAAGGACAGGGCAATCAGCCCCAGCATTTT.

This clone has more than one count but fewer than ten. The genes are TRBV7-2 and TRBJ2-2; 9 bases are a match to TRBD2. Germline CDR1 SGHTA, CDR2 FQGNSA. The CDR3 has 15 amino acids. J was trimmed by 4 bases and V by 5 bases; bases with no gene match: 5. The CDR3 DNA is TGTGCCAGCAGCACCGGGACTAGCCCCACCGGGGAGCTGTTTTTT. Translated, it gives CASSTGTSPTGELFF.

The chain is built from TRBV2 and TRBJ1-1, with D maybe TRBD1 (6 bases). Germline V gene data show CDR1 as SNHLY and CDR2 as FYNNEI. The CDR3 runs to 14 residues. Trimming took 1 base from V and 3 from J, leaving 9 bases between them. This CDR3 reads CASSEVGADTEAFF. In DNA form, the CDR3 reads TGTGCCAGCAGTGAAGTGGGGGCTGACACTGAAGCTTTCTTT.

CDR3 amino acids: CASSEGREWFYEQYF. As DNA, the CDR3 is TGCGCCAGCAGTGAAGGGCGGGAGTGGTTCTACGAGCAGTACTTC. The V call is TRBV10-1, the J call TRBJ2-7; TRBD2 matches 7 bases. V was clipped by 3 bases and J by 3 bases; unmatched bases: 8. Germline V gives CDR1 WNHNN, CDR2 SYGVQD (reference sequence). The CDR3 totals 15 residues.

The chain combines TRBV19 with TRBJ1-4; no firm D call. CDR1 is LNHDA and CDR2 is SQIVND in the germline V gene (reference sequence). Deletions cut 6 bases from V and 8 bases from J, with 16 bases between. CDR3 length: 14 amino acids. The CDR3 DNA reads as TGTGCCAGTAGCACCCCGGAGGGAGGGGAAAAACTGTTTTTT. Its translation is CASSTPEGGEKLFF.

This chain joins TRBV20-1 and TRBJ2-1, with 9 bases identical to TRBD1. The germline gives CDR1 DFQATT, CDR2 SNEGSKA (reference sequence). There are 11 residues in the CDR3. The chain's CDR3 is CRVSQGAEQFF. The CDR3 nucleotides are TGCAGAGTCTCACAGGGGGCGGAGCAGTTCTTC.

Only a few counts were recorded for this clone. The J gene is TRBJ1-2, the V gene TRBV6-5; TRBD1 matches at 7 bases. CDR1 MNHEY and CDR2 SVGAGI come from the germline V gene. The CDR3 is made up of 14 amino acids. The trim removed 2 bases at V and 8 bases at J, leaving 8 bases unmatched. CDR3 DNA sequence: TGTGCCAGCAGTTACGGACAGGAGGGAGAGGGCTACACCTTC. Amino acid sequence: CASSYGQEGEGYTF.

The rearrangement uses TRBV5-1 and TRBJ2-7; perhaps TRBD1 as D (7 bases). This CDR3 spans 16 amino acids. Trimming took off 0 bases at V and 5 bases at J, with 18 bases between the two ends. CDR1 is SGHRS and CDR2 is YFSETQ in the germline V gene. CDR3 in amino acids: CASSLENRGGVDEQYF. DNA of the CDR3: TGCGCCAGCAGCTTGGAAAACAGGGGCGGGGTCGACGAGCAGTACTTC.